These T cell receptor beta chains were read from a single sample in a study of graft-versus-host responses after intestinal transplantation. This table comes from immunoSEQ multiplex PCR, and its TCRdb copy is limited to in-frame clones, with some not included. The table includes thousands of clones, about 32% detected once. The specimen comprised alloreactive CD8+ T cells from a mixed lymphocyte reaction culture, sampled before intestinal transplant. These receptors all come from a human patient who received an intestinal transplant. CDR3s include the opening cysteine and the closing phenylalanine or tryptophan. D genes are given only for firm matches. Rows give clone size only sometimes, using once, few, many, or a class for an expanded clone.

>TRBV7-9|TRBJ1-4|NA|NA
TGTGCCAGCAGCCTAATTCCCTCTCTCGGGTGGGCTAATGAAAAACTGTTTTTT
CASSLIPSLGWANEKLFF
>TRBV27|TRBJ1-2|NA|few
TGTGCCAGCAGTTTCGGGCAGGGTGACTACTATGGCTACACCTTC
CASSFGQGDYYGYTF
>TRBV28|TRBJ1-1|TRBD1|medium-sized
TGTGCCAGCAGCCCACAGGGGGCGTACACTGAAGCTTTCTTT
CASSPQGAYTEAFF
>TRBV28|TRBJ2-5|TRBD2|NA
TGTGCCAGCAAATGGGGCGGGGGAGGCGAGACCCAGTACTTC
CASKWGGGGETQYF
>TRBV7-9|TRBJ2-1|TRBD2|NA
TGTGCCAGCAGCGCTAGCGGGGGGGCACCCCTAGGCTCCTACAATGAGCAGTTCTTC
CASSASGGAPLGSYNEQFF
>TRBV18|TRBJ2-5|NA|NA
TGTGCCAGCTCACCAGAGAGACATACTGGGGAGACCCAGTACTTC
CASSPERHTGETQYF
>TRBV5-1|TRBJ2-3|TRBD2|medium-sized
TGCGCCAGCAGCTTCGGTACTAGCGGGAAGGGTACGCAGTATTTT
CASSFGTSGKGTQYF
>TRBV28|TRBJ2-1|NA|once
TGTGCCAGCAGTTTATCAGGGGCCAATGAGCAGTTCTTC
CASSLSGANEQFF
>TRBV7-9|TRBJ2-1|TRBD2|NA
TGTGCCAGCAGCTTAGCGAGGTGGACTAGCGGATACAATGAGCAGTTCTTC
CASSLARWTSGYNEQFF
>TRBV7-6|TRBJ2-7|TRBD1|once
TGTGCCAGCAGCTATGACAGGGGCGCCTACGAGCAGTACTTC
CASSYDRGAYEQYF
>TRBV4-1|TRBJ1-5|NA|NA
TGCGCCAGCAGCCCCCGCGAACAGGGTCTCAATCAGCCCCAGCATTTT
CASSPREQGLNQPQHF
>TRBV4-2|TRBJ2-5|TRBD2|NA
TGTGCCAGCAGCCGCGGCGGGGGACTAGCGGGGCAAGAGACCCAGTACTTC
CASSRGGGLAGQETQYF
>TRBV19|TRBJ2-5|NA|medium-sized
TGTGCCAGTAGTAAACGGCCTGGCGGAGGTAGGAAAGAGACCCAGTACTTC
CASSKRPGGGRKETQYF
>TRBV2|TRBJ2-7|TRBD1|medium-sized
TGTGCCAGCAGTGGGGCGACAGGGCAAACCTACGAGCAGTACTTC
CASSGATGQTYEQYF
>TRBV7-3|TRBJ2-5|TRBD2|NA
TGTGCCAGCAGCTTACCCCTGACTAGCGGGGCCGAGTACCAAGAGACCCAGTACTTC
CASSLPLTSGAEYQETQYF
>TRBV5-6|TRBJ2-7|TRBD1|few
TGTGCCAGCAGCTATGGGACAGGAGTCTACGAGCAGTACTTC
CASSYGTGVYEQYF
>TRBV7-9|TRBJ2-7|NA|NA
TGTGCCAGCAGCTTTATTCAGTTCTCCTACGAGCAGTACTTC
CASSFIQFSYEQYF
>TRBV19|TRBJ2-7|TRBD1|NA
TGTGCCAGTAGTATAGATGGGCAGGGGGCCTCCGAGCAGTACTTC
CASSIDGQGASEQYF
>TRBV6-1|TRBJ2-7|TRBD2|NA
TGTGCCAGCAGGGGGACTAGCGGTACCTACGAGCAGTACTTC
CASRGTSGTYEQYF
>TRBV27|TRBJ2-1|NA|NA
TGTGCCAGCAGTTTATCGGCAGGGAATGAGCAGTTCTTC
CASSLSAGNEQFF
>TRBV27|TRBJ2-2|TRBD2|NA
TGTGCCAGCAGTTTATGGACTAGCGGGGGGCGGACGAACACCGGGGAGCTGTTTTTT
CASSLWTSGGRTNTGELFF
>TRBV9|TRBJ2-3|TRBD2|few
TGTGCCAGCAGCGTAACCCGGACTAGCCCTAGCACAGATACGCAGTATTTT
CASSVTRTSPSTDTQYF
>TRBV9|TRBJ1-5|NA|medium-sized
TGTGCCAGCAGCGTAGGGCAGGGTGGCAATCAGCCCCAGCATTTT
CASSVGQGGNQPQHF
>TRBV23-1|TRBJ2-7|TRBD2|NA
TGCGCCAGCAGTCACGGCGGGAGGGTCCCCTACGAGCAGTACTTC
CASSHGGRVPYEQYF
>TRBV5-1|TRBJ2-3|TRBD2|medium-sized
TGCGCCAGCGGCCCCGGGACTAGCGTTTTCGATACGCAGTATTTT
CASGPGTSVFDTQYF
>TRBV5-1|TRBJ1-4|TRBD1|NA
TGCGCCAGCAGCTCAGGACAGGGGAGGGGAGCTAATGAAAAACTGTTTTTT
CASSSGQGRGANEKLFF
>TRBV7-6|TRBJ1-1|NA|NA
TGTGCCAGCAGCGACTCTGGGAACACTGAAGCTTTCTTT
CASSDSGNTEAFF
>TRBV5-1|TRBJ2-7|TRBD2|medium-sized
TGCGCCAGCAGCTTCCGGGGGGCCTACGAGCAGTACTTC
CASSFRGAYEQYF
>TRBV6-5|TRBJ2-7|TRBD1|NA
TGTGCCAGCAGTGAAGTGGACAGGCCCTACGAGCAGTACTTC
CASSEVDRPYEQYF